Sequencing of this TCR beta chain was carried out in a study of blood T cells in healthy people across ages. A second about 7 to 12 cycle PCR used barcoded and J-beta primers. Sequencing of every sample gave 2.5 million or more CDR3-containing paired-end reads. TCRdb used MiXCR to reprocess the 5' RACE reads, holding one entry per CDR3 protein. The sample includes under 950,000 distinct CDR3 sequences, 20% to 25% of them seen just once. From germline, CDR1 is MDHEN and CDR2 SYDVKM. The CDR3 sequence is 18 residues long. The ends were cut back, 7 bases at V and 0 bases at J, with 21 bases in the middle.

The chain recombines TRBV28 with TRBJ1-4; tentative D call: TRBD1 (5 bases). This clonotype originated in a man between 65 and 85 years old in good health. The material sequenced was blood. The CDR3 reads CASTSTMGGLATNEKLFF. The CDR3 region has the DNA TGTGCCAGCACTTCGACGATGGGGGGTCTTGCAACTAATGAAAAACTGTTTTTT. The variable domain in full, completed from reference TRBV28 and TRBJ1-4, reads DVKVTQSSRYLVKRTGEKVFLECVQDMDHENMFWYRQDPGLGLRLIYFSYDVKMKEKGDIPEGYSVSREKKERFSLILESASTNQTSMYLCASTSTMGGLATNEKLFFGSGTQLSVL.